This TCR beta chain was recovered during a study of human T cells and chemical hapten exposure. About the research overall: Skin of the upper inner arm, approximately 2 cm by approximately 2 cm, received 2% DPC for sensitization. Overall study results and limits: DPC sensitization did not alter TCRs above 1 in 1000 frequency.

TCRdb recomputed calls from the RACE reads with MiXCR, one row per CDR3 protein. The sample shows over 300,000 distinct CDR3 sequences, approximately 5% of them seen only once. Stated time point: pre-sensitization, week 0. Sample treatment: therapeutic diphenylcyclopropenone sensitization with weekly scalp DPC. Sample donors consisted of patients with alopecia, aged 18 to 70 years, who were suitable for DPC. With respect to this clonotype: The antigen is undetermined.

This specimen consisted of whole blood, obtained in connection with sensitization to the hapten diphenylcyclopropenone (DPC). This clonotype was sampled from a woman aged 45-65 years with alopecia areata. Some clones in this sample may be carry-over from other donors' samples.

CDR3 loop: CSARGYRIETGLNTEAFF. In DNA, the CDR3 is TGCAGTGCTAGAGGTTACAGGATAGAGACAGGCTTGAACACTGAAGCTTTCTTT. The V and J genes are TRBV20-1 and TRBJ1-1; D perhaps matches TRBD1 (6 bases). The germline CDR1 and CDR2 sequences are DFQATT and SNEGSKA (reference sequence). The CDR3 covers 18 residues. Trimming took 1 base from V and 0 from J, leaving 21 bases between them.